The T cell receptor (beta chain) described here comes from a study of cytomegalovirus exposure and HLA in healthy donors. Germline values: CDR1 MDHEN, CDR2 SYDVKM. The trim removed 2 bases at V and 2 bases at J, leaving 3 bases unmatched. This CDR3 region has 15 residues. The PCR had 60 Vbeta and 13 Jbeta primers. Sequencing used immunoSEQ multiplex PCR; TCRdb keeps in-frame clones, though not all of them. The repertoire holds 130,000 or so clones, with 60% to 85% as singletons. The sample was PBMCs. The sequence derives from a woman between 35 and 50 years old in good health and CMV-seropositive. This rearrangement joins TRBV28 to TRBJ1-5; 7 bases are a match to TRBD1. CDR3 nucleotide sequence: TGTGCCAGCAGTTTAGAGGGGGCAGGCAATCAGCCCCAGCATTTT. This sequence encodes CASSLEGAGNQPQHF.